What follows are 24 T cell receptor beta chains derived from one specimen sequenced in a study of blood T cells in healthy people across ages (dated by TCRdb to 2013 to 2016). The protocol used for the library was 5' RACE. The sequencing machine was an Illumina HiSeq 2500. A second PCR of roughly 6 to 12 cycles was performed with a sample-barcoded 5' primer and a J-beta primer mix. TCRdb itself trimmed the public reads at Q25 with fastp, ran MiXCR and retained productive beta chains. Each CDR3 protein gets just one entry, which takes the most common genes and DNA from the rows behind it. The sample records 650,000 or so distinct CDR3 sequences, about 50% of which are singletons. Roughly 13% of the sample lies in the top ten. The source material was blood. These receptors all stem from an elderly woman in good health.

CDR3 loop: CANRPTGYYGYTF. DNA for the CDR3: TGTGCCAACAGACCTACAGGCTACTATGGCTACACCTTC. V gene TRBV3-1 combines with J gene TRBJ1-2; D possibly corresponds to TRBD1 (5 bases). The CDR3 is made up of 13 amino acids. Germline CDR1 LGHDT, CDR2 YNNKEL (reference sequence). Between the trimmed V and J ends, which lost 10 bases and 3 bases, there was a span of 15 bases.

On this clonotype itself: Just one base apart from a much larger clone, this may be a read error. The gene calls are TRBV7-9 and TRBJ2-3, with a possible D match to TRBD1 (5 bases). Germline V gene lookup returns CDR1 SEHNR and CDR2 FQNEAQ (reference sequence). The CDR3 has 15 amino acids. CDR3 region: CTSSLARVGTDTQYF. DNA for the CDR3: TGTACCAGCAGCTTAGCCAGGGTCGGCACAGATACGCAGTATTTT.

A note on this clonotype: This may be a read error: a much more frequent sequence differs by one nucleotide. This CDR3 is CASSQKQGYERYF. The CDR3, as DNA: TGTGCCAGCAGCCAGAAACAGGGGTACGAGCGGTACTTC. The chain carries TRBV27 and TRBJ2-7; 7 bases are a match to TRBD1. The CDR3 contains 13 residues. Germline assignment: CDR1 MNHEY and CDR2 SMNVEV (reference sequence).

This clonotype was detected only a few times. The DNA of the CDR3 is TGTGCCATCGGTCGTGGGTCAGGACAGGGTGATACTGAAGCTTTCTTT. Its translation: CAIGRGSGQGDTEAFF. V gene TRBV10-3 combines with J gene TRBJ1-1, with 8 bases fitting TRBD1. This CDR3 comprises 16 residues. CDR1 and CDR2 (germline): ENHRY, SYGVKD. V was pared by 8 bases and J by 5 bases, with 16 bases of the junction left unmatched.

The genes are TRBV2 and TRBJ1-4; the D is unclear. The V end was cut by 5 bases, the J end by 6 bases, with 13 bases between. This CDR3 comprises 14 residues. The germline gives CDR1 SNHLY, CDR2 FYNNEI. The CDR3 DNA reads as TGTGCCAGCAGTCCGGGAGTTGCGGATGAAAAACTGTTTTTT. This encodes CASSPGVADEKLFF. Full variable domain (remainder filled in from reference TRBV2 and TRBJ1-4): EPEVTQTPSHQVTQMGQEVILRCVPISNHLYFYWYRQILGQKVEFLVSFYNNEISEKSEIFDDQFSVERPDGSNFTLKIRSTKLEDSAMYFCASSPGVADEKLFFGSGTQLSVL.

Ten or more counts support this clonotype. V and J are TRBV6-6 and TRBJ1-2, with 9 bases fitting TRBD1. V lost 0 bases to trimming and J lost 7 bases; unmatched junction nucleotides: 6. CDR3 length: 15 amino acids. Looked up from germline, CDR1 is MNHNY and CDR2 is SVGAGI (reference sequence). CDR3 DNA sequence: TGTGCCAGCAGTTACTCGGACAGGGGTGTGAGTGGCTACACCTTC. This gives the protein CASSYSDRGVSGYTF.

This clonotype was seen repeatedly, ten times or more. At one end the junction does not follow the germline gene, possibly because of a read error. This chain connects TRBV3-1 to TRBJ1-2; D is undetermined. Germline loops: CDR1 LGHDT, CDR2 YNNKEL (reference sequence). CDR3 length equals 11 residues. The CDR3: CASSQGYGYTF. CDR3 DNA sequence: TGTGCCAGCAGTCAAGGCTATGGCTACACCTTC.

In this sample, this clonotype turned up once. V usage is TRBV9 and J usage is TRBJ2-3, with a possible D match to TRBD2 (6 bases). The V end was cut by 0 bases, the J end by 0 bases, with 8 bases between. The CDR3 has 15 residues. Germline CDR1 reads SGDLS; CDR2 reads YYNGEE. The CDR3 DNA reads TGTGCCAGCAGCGTAGAACTAGCTAGCACAGATACGCAGTATTTT. It encodes CASSVELASTDTQYF.

The CDR3 loop reads CASSSQVQGWSTDTQYF. The CDR3 DNA sequence: TGTGCCAGCAGCTCCCAGGTGCAGGGGTGGAGCACAGATACGCAGTATTTT. The gene calls are TRBV7-3 and TRBJ2-3, with D perhaps matching TRBD1 (6 bases). This CDR3 has 17 residues. Per germline, CDR1 SGHTA and CDR2 FQGTGA. Trimming left V 4 bases short and J 0 bases short, with 17 bases between. The full variable domain, in which reference TRBV7-3 and TRBJ2-3 provide the parts outside the CDR3, is GAGVSQTPSNKVTEKGKYVELRCDPISGHTALYWYRQSLGQGPEFLIYFQGTGAADDSGLPNDRFFAVRPEGSVSTLKIQRTERGDSAVYLCASSSQVQGWSTDTQYFGPGTRLTVL.

Points on this clonotype: This may come from a read error, since a much larger clone is one base off. The V gene is TRBV27, the J gene TRBJ1-2; D perhaps matches TRBD1 (6 bases). CDR1 is MNHEY, CDR2 SMNVEV, per germline (reference sequence). This CDR3 is 14 amino acids long. CDR3 bases: TGTGCCAGCAGTTTAGGACAGCCTAACTATGGCTGCACCTTC. This codes for CASSLGQPNYGCTF.

J is TRBJ1-1 and V is TRBV2; D remains ambiguous. V was pared by 7 bases and J by 3 bases, with 12 bases between. This CDR3 spans 13 amino acids. Germline CDR1 SNHLY, CDR2 FYNNEI. The CDR3 DNA reads as TGTGCCAGCAAGTTGGAGATTTACACTGAAGCTTTCTTT. Protein: CASKLEIYTEAFF.

A word on this clonotype: One end of the junction does not line up with germline, which may come from a read error. The rearrangement links TRBV6-5 to TRBJ2-3; D possibly matches TRBD1 or TRBD2 (5 bases each). Germline loops: CDR1 MNHEY, CDR2 SVGAGI. This CDR3 comprises 14 residues. CDR3 DNA: TGTGCCAGCAGTTACTCATCCGGGGCAGATATGCAGTATTTT. It codes for CASSYSSGADMQYF.

J is TRBJ1-5 and V is TRBV28; a possible D gene is TRBD1 (5 bases). Germline CDR1 is MDHEN and CDR2 is SYDVKM. The V end lost 10 bases, the J end lost 4 bases, and 14 bases lay between the germline ends. This CDR3 has 13 amino acids. CDR3 region: CATYRTSNQPQHF. DNA for the CDR3: TGTGCCACCTACAGGACCTCGAATCAGCCCCAGCATTTT.

The rearrangement uses TRBV6-2 or TRBV6-3 and TRBJ2-2; 8 nucleotides agree with TRBD1. Trimming at V came to 0 bases and at J to 4 bases, leaving 1 base not matched to a gene. The CDR3 runs to 15 residues. Germline V gives CDR1 MNHEY, CDR2 SVGEGT. For the CDR3, the DNA is TGTGCCAGCAGTTACTCGCAGGGGGCCACCGGGGAGCTGTTTTTT. The encoded protein is CASSYSQGATGELFF.

This clonotype was recorded at least ten times. The rearrangement links TRBV12-3 or TRBV12-4 to TRBJ2-7; possible D gene TRBD2, 6 bases. The CDR3 is made up of 14 amino acids. Trimming stripped 3 bases from V and 0 bases from J, with 9 bases between. This CDR3 is CASSLGGNSYEQYF. CDR3 DNA sequence: TGTGCCAGCAGTTTGGGCGGGAACTCCTACGAGCAGTACTTC.

V gene TRBV2 combines with J gene TRBJ1-2, with D hard to call. Germline lookup yields CDR1 SNHLY and CDR2 FYNNEI. CDR3 length: 15 amino acids. V dropped 7 bases and J dropped 8 bases, with 23 bases sitting between them. The CDR3 DNA is TGTGCCAGCACCCCAGACGGACGGACCCCTAGAGGCTACACCTTC. Protein sequence: CASTPDGRTPRGYTF. The full variable domain, rest sourced from reference TRBV2 and TRBJ1-2, is EPEVTQTPSHQVTQMGQEVILRCVPISNHLYFYWYRQILGQKVEFLVSFYNNEISEKSEIFDDQFSVERPDGSNFTLKIRSTKLEDSAMYFCASTPDGRTPRGYTFGSGTRLTVV.

The chain has TRBV5-1 and TRBJ2-7; perhaps TRBD2 as D (5 bases). From germline, CDR1 is SGHRS and CDR2 YFSETQ. CDR3 length: 11 residues. V shed 0 bases and J shed 10 bases, with 8 bases lying between them. The CDR3 bases are TGCGCCAGCAGCTTGGAGGAGGTCCAGTACTTC. Translated, it gives CASSLEEVQYF.

V usage is TRBV7-2 and J usage is TRBJ2-2; TRBD1 might be the D (5 bases). This CDR3 comprises 17 residues. The germline gives CDR1 SGHTA, CDR2 FQGNSA. V shed 2 bases and J shed 3 bases, with 16 bases lying between them. In nucleotides, the CDR3 is TGTGCCAGCAGCTTACTTCTGGGGCGCTGGGACACCGGGGAGCTGTTTTTT. The encoded protein is CASSLLLGRWDTGELFF.

The rearrangement uses TRBV28 and TRBJ1-1; D possibly corresponds to TRBD1 (5 bases). CDR1 is MDHEN and CDR2 is SYDVKM in the germline V gene. The V end was cut by 6 bases, the J end by 1 base, with 15 bases between. The CDR3 sequence is 15 residues long. The CDR3 DNA sequence: TGTGCCAGCAGCACCGGGGCCCGAGGGAACACTGAAGCTTTCTTT. Protein product: CASSTGARGNTEAFF. Full variable domain (outside the CDR3, taken from reference TRBV28 and TRBJ1-1): DVKVTQSSRYLVKRTGEKVFLECVQDMDHENMFWYRQDPGLGLRLIYFSYDVKMKEKGDIPEGYSVSREKKERFSLILESASTNQTSMYLCASSTGARGNTEAFFGQGTRLTVV.

In its sample, this clonotype was seen many times. V is TRBV29-1 and J is TRBJ2-5; D might be TRBD1 (6 bases). The V gene's germline CDR1 is SQVTM and CDR2 ANQGSEA. This CDR3 is 13 amino acids long. V gave up 5 bases and J gave up 8 bases, with 18 bases separating them. The CDR3 here is CSVPTPGHSTQYF. The CDR3 nucleotides are TGCAGCGTTCCAACTCCGGGACATAGCACCCAGTACTTC. Full variable domain (remainder filled in from reference TRBV29-1 and TRBJ2-5): SAVISQKPSRDICQRGTSLTIQCQVDSQVTMMFWYRQQPGQSLTLIATANQGSEATYESGFVIDKFPISRPNLTFSTLTVSNMSPEDSSIYLCSVPTPGHSTQYFGPGTRLLVL.

The chain recombines TRBV15 with TRBJ2-7; possible D gene TRBD2, 6 bases. This CDR3 has 14 amino acids. V was cut by 1 base and J by 3 bases, with 10 bases left in between. The germline CDR1 and CDR2 sequences are LNHNV and YYDKDF (reference sequence). CDR3 bases: TGTGCCACCAGCAGAGCGCGGGGAAACTACGAGCAGTACTTC. Amino acid sequence: CATSRARGNYEQYF.

The chain joins TRBV5-1 to TRBJ2-4; TRBD1 aligns across 7 bases. The J call may be in error: the DNA end matches TRBJ2-7 better. The CDR3 spans 13 residues. The germline gives CDR1 SGHRS, CDR2 YFSETQ. The CDR3, as DNA: TGCGCCACCCGCTGGGACAGATCCTACGAGCAGTACTTC. It encodes CATRWDRSYEQYF.

This chain uses TRBV5-1 with TRBJ1-2, with TRBD1 matching over 10 bases. Germline-derived CDR1 and CDR2 are SGHRS and YFSETQ. CDR3 length: 16 residues. The V and J ends lost 6 bases and 6 bases, in that order; junction bases with no gene match: 14. CDR3 in amino acids: CASNPVPGQGFNGYTF. The DNA for the CDR3 is TGCGCCAGCAACCCAGTCCCGGGACAGGGGTTCAATGGCTACACCTTC.

V is TRBV29-1 and J is TRBJ2-7; the D gene is possibly TRBD1 (6 bases). The germline V gene encodes CDR1 SQVTM and CDR2 ANQGSEA. This CDR3 has 12 amino acids. Trimming removed 4 bases from V and 8 bases from J, with 15 bases in between. In DNA, the CDR3 is TGCAGCGTTGCGGAGACAGGTCAGCAGCAGTACTTC. Translating gives CSVAETGQQQYF.